This T cell receptor beta chain was identified in a study of cytomegalovirus exposure and HLA in healthy donors. The germline V gene encodes CDR1 MDHEN and CDR2 SYDVKM. V was trimmed by 8 bases and J by 8 bases, leaving 30 bases between them. CDR3 size: 17 residues. 60 Vbeta and 13 Jbeta primers were used in PCR. Assay used: immunoSEQ multiplex PCR; TCRdb lists only in-frame clones, some missing. This table holds approximately 140,000 clones, around 79% found once. A note on this clone: Its antigen remains unknown.

Study results and caveats: Across HLA loci, a later analysis found differing TCR association rates, with DRB1 most and HLA-C fewest. Later work showed greater clonal expansion in HLA-associated TCR beta chains than in equally common others.

The TCR comes from a man between 45 and 60 years old in good health and CMV-seropositive. The sequencing sample was made of PBMCs. The V call is TRBV28, the J call TRBJ1-2; no clear D. The DNA for the CDR3 is TGTGCCAGCCTCAGGTCCGCTGGTGGACTGCGGACGGGGGGCTACACCTTC. Translating it yields CASLRSAGGLRTGGYTF.